This entry is about one T cell receptor (beta chain). What it recognizes is unknown. These data are taken from a study of shared clonotypes between healthy human individuals. On the study more broadly: Every donor yielded three CD4 naive, three CD4 memory, two CD8 naive and one CD8 memory plate.

Germline CDR1 reads SGHNT; CDR2 reads YYREEE (reference sequence). The CDR3 runs 16 residues. Trimming at V came to 5 bases and at J to 4 bases, leaving 10 bases not matched to a gene. Recent vaccinations or acute infections were absent in the healthy HIV-negative adult donors. General observations from the study: As a rule, naive subsets had a larger estimated richness than memory subsets.

The material for each subset, its genomic DNA, was split evenly across several immunoSEQ plates. Repertoires were generated with immunoSEQ multiplex PCR, while TCRdb's copy carries only in-frame clones and drops some. The sample contains roughly 2.6 million clones, more than 80% of which appear only once. The clonotype comes from a man aged 18 to 30 in good health. The V gene is TRBV5-4, the J gene TRBJ2-5; TRBD2 matches at 11 bases. Sequencing was performed on naive CD4+ T cells sorted from blood. Subset in this sample: CD45RA+ positively selected. CDR3 in amino acids: CASRPNSGRAGETQYF. CDR3 DNA sequence: TGTGCCAGCAGACCAAATAGCGGGAGGGCGGGAGAGACCCAGTACTTC.